The rows below give T cell receptor beta chains drawn from one sample of a study of vaccination effects on CD4 cells after COVID-19. These receptors' antigens are unknown. TCRdb's table, derived via immunoSEQ multiplex PCR, lists solely in-frame clones and lacks some. Found here are around 60,000 clones, approximately 73% of them singletons; the top ten hold 1% to 1.5%. This material consisted of CD4+ T cells from PBMCs cultured with HCoV-229E spike peptides, taken after COVID-19 vaccination. These receptors were taken from a human donor who received a COVID-19 vaccine. CDR3s include the opening cysteine and the closing phenylalanine or tryptophan. The D gene is left open where the match is weak. The size field is filled for only some rows; it gives once, few, many or a size class.

abundance | j_gene | d_gene | v_gene | CDR3nt | CDR3aa
- | TRBJ1-2 | - | TRBV7-2 | TGTGCCAGCAGCTTTACGACGGGAGCTAACTATGGCTACACCTTC | CASSFTTGANYGYTF
- | TRBJ1-1 | - | TRBV11-2 | TGTGCCAGCAGCTTGACCAGGGACACTGAAGCTTTCTTT | CASSLTRDTEAFF
- | TRBJ2-1 | - | TRBV30 | TGTGCCTGGAGTCCCACCCCGAATGAGCAGTTCTTC | CAWSPTPNEQFF
- | TRBJ2-5 | - | TRBV5-1 | TGCGCCAGCAGCTTGGTCCGGGTAGGGGGTGGTATCCAAGAGACCCAGTACTTC | CASSLVRVGGGIQETQYF
- | TRBJ2-1 | - | TRBV3-1/TRBV3-2 | TGTGCCAGCGCACCCCTAGCAAAGGCTAATGAGCAGTTCTTC | CASAPLAKANEQFF
once | TRBJ2-3 | TRBD2 | TRBV18 | TGTGCCAGCTCCCGGCTAGCGGGGGGATCAGATACGCAGTATTTT | CASSRLAGGSDTQYF
once | TRBJ1-2 | TRBD1 | TRBV11-1 | TGTGCCAGCAGCCCGTCCCAAGACAGGGCCCATGGCTACACCTTC | CASSPSQDRAHGYTF
- | TRBJ2-2 | TRBD1 | TRBV5-4 | TGTGCCAGCAGCCCGACAGGGGGCGAGAACACCGGGGAGCTGTTTTTT | CASSPTGGENTGELFF
once | TRBJ2-5 | - | TRBV9 | TGTGCCAGCAGCGTAGCTGGGGGAACTGGCCCAGAGACCCAGTACTTC | CASSVAGGTGPETQYF
few | TRBJ1-1 | - | TRBV4-1 | TGCGCCAGCAGCCAAGCGGCCAGGGAAGTCGCTGAAGCTTTCTTT | CASSQAAREVAEAFF
- | TRBJ2-2 | - | TRBV5-1 | TGCGCCAGCAGCTTGGCCTCGATCTCGCTTTCCAACACCGGGGAGCTGTTTTTT | CASSLASISLSNTGELFF
- | TRBJ1-6 | - | TRBV6-2/TRBV6-3 | TGTGCCAGCAGTTACTCTGATAATTCACCCCTCCACTTT | CASSYSDNSPLHF
few | TRBJ2-1 | - | TRBV28 | TGTGCCAGCAGTTTAAGGGATCCCTGGAAGGAGCAGTTCTTC | CASSLRDPWKEQFF
once | TRBJ2-1 | - | TRBV5-4 | TGTGCCATCCAGCTAGAGGGGGCGCGGGGCTACAATGAGCAGTTCTTC | CAIQLEGARGYNEQFF
few | TRBJ2-3 | - | TRBV9 | TGTGCCAGCAGCGTAGCAGGGTGGGGCACAGATACGCAGTATTTT | CASSVAGWGTDTQYF
- | TRBJ2-3 | - | TRBV9 | TGTGCCAGCAGCGTATCAACTTCGGGGGGCGCGCAGTATTTT | CASSVSTSGGAQYF
once | TRBJ1-3 | - | TRBV19 | TGTGCCAGTAACAAGGGCCCTGGAAACACCATATATTTT | CASNKGPGNTIYF
- | TRBJ1-5 | TRBD1 | TRBV7-2 | TGTGCCAGCAGCCCCGGGACAGGGGGCGGCAATCAGCCCCAGCATTTT | CASSPGTGGGNQPQHF
- | TRBJ1-1 | - | TRBV14 | TGTGCCAGCAGCCAGAACATGAACACTGAAGCTTTCTTT | CASSQNMNTEAFF
few | TRBJ1-4 | - | TRBV27 | TGTGCCAGCAGCGCTTGGGAGTTGGGATCGGGTAATGAAAAACTGTTTTTT | CASSAWELGSGNEKLFF
- | TRBJ2-1 | TRBD1 | TRBV30 | TGTGCCTGGAGTTCGGGACAGGAGCAGTTCTTC | CAWSSGQEQFF
- | TRBJ1-5 | - | TRBV19 | TGTGCCACCCGGACAGTGGGTTATAGCAATCAGCCCCAGCATTTT | CATRTVGYSNQPQHF
once | TRBJ2-3 | TRBD1 | TRBV18 | TGTGCCAGCTCCCCAGGACAGGGGGCACGAGATACGCAGTATTTT | CASSPGQGARDTQYF
- | TRBJ1-2 | - | TRBV19 | TGTGCCAGTAGTACCACTCAGGGTTACTATGGCTACACCTTC | CASSTTQGYYGYTF
- | TRBJ2-3 | TRBD2 | TRBV5-1 | TGCGCCAGCAGCTTGCTTACGGGGGGTGGCACAGATACGCAGTATTTT | CASSLLTGGGTDTQYF
few | TRBJ1-6 | TRBD1 | TRBV7-3 | TGTGCCAGCAGCACCCAGGGATGGACAGGGCTGGGTAATTCACCCCTCCACTTT | CASSTQGWTGLGNSPLHF
- | TRBJ2-5 | - | TRBV5-1 | TGCGCCAGCAGCTTTGGCCCACAAGAGACCCAGTACTTC | CASSFGPQETQYF
once | TRBJ2-1 | TRBD1 | TRBV14 | TGTGCCAGCAGCCAACTCGACAGGGACTACAATGAGCAGTTCTTC | CASSQLDRDYNEQFF
- | TRBJ1-4 | - | TRBV10-1 | TGCGCCAGCAGTGAAGTGTCGGGGAGACTGTTTTTT | CASSEVSGRLFF
once | TRBJ2-1 | TRBD2 | TRBV4-1 | TGCGCCAGCAGTCGTAGCGGGGGGTTCAACAATGAGCAGTTCTTC | CASSRSGGFNNEQFF
- | TRBJ1-1 | - | TRBV10-1 | TGCGCCAGCAGTGGGACACCGAACACTGAAGCTTTCTTT | CASSGTPNTEAFF
- | TRBJ1-4 | TRBD1 | TRBV5-1 | TGCGCCAGCAGCACGGACAGGGCATATGGGGAAAAACTGTTTTTT | CASSTDRAYGEKLFF
- | TRBJ1-2 | TRBD1 | TRBV28 | TGTGCCAGCAGTTTACGCCTCCCGGACAGGTATGGCTACACCTTC | CASSLRLPDRYGYTF
- | TRBJ2-2 | - | TRBV11-1 | TGTGCCAGCAGCCCCCCTACAACGAACACCGGGGAGCTGTTTTTT | CASSPPTTNTGELFF
- | TRBJ1-2 | - | TRBV5-4 | TGTGCCAGCAGCCCGGACGGGAACTATGGCTACACCTTC | CASSPDGNYGYTF
- | TRBJ1-3 | - | TRBV6-6 | TGTGCCAGCAGCCCCGCGGGAAACACCATATATTTT | CASSPAGNTIYF
- | TRBJ2-3 | - | TRBV5-1 | TGCGCCAGCATAGAGAACTCGATCACAGATACGCAGTATTTT | CASIENSITDTQYF
few | TRBJ1-2 | - | TRBV5-4 | TGTGCCAGCACCCGGGACAAGCTCCCTGGCTACACCTTC | CASTRDKLPGYTF
- | TRBJ1-2 | - | TRBV27 | TGTGCCAGCAGATCCCCCGGGACGGGCTTGGGGGGCTACACCTTC | CASRSPGTGLGGYTF
- | TRBJ2-5 | - | TRBV2 | TGTGCCAGCAGTCGCAACCACGGAGAGACCCAGTACTTC | CASSRNHGETQYF
few | TRBJ1-1 | - | TRBV2 | TGTGCCAGCAGAGGGTTGGGGAGGGGGTCTGAAGCTTTCTTT | CASRGLGRGSEAFF
- | TRBJ2-5 | TRBD1 | TRBV9 | TGTGCCAGCAGCTCTCGACAGGGGGTAGGAGAGACCCAGTACTTC | CASSSRQGVGETQYF
- | TRBJ1-1 | TRBD1 | TRBV10-1 | TGCGCCACCCCAGAGGACAGGGGACTGAGGGTAAGGGACACTGAAGCTTTCTTT | CATPEDRGLRVRDTEAFF
- | TRBJ1-4 | - | TRBV5-1 | TGCGCCAGCAGCTTGCTCTGGGGGGGTAATGAAAAACTGTTTTTT | CASSLLWGGNEKLFF
- | TRBJ1-4 | - | TRBV29-1 | TGCAGCGTTGGGGGGGCAAGTGAAAAACTGTTTTTT | CSVGGASEKLFF
few | TRBJ1-1 | - | TRBV5-6 | TGTGCCAGCAGCTTGGTCTCAAAGGCGTATACTGAAGCTTTCTTT | CASSLVSKAYTEAFF
- | TRBJ1-2 | - | TRBV20-1 | TGCAGTTTGTTCGACTATGGCTACACCTTC | CSLFDYGYTF
- | TRBJ1-5 | TRBD1 | TRBV18 | TGTGCCAGCTCACCTTGGACAGGGGGCAAAGGGAATCAGCCCCAGCATTTT | CASSPWTGGKGNQPQHF
- | TRBJ1-3 | - | TRBV11-2 | TGTGCCGTCGGGATCTACTCTGGAAACACCATATATTTT | CAVGIYSGNTIYF
few | TRBJ2-3 | - | TRBV11-2 | TGTGCCAGCGGCCGCCCCTCAACCGATACGCAGTATTTT | CASGRPSTDTQYF
few | TRBJ1-4 | - | TRBV5-1 | TGCGCCAGCAGCACGGGACGGATTGCAACTAATGAAAAACTGTTTTTT | CASSTGRIATNEKLFF
- | TRBJ2-3 | - | TRBV6-5 | TGTGCCAGCAATTGGACACCTAGCACAGATACGCAGTATTTT | CASNWTPSTDTQYF
- | TRBJ1-1 | TRBD1 | TRBV29-1 | TGCAGCGTGGACAGGGTTGTTGCTTCTGAAGCTTTCTTT | CSVDRVVASEAFF
- | TRBJ1-2 | - | TRBV12-1 | TGTGCCAGCAGCCCGCCGCTGGGCTACACCTTC | CASSPPLGYTF
- | TRBJ1-1 | - | TRBV29-1 | TGCAGCGTTGAGGTGAACATGAACACTGAAGCTTTCTTT | CSVEVNMNTEAFF
- | TRBJ1-4 | - | TRBV6-5 | TGTGCCAGCGTCCAGGGACGGGCAACTAATGAAAAACTGTTTTTT | CASVQGRATNEKLFF
few | TRBJ1-1 | - | TRBV29-1 | TGCAGCGTTTACAGACAGGACGGCACTGAAGCTTTCTTT | CSVYRQDGTEAFF
- | TRBJ2-2 | - | TRBV4-1 | TGCGCCAGCAGCCAAGCCGGAAGCTCTACGAACACCGGGGAGCTGTTTTTT | CASSQAGSSTNTGELFF
- | TRBJ1-2 | TRBD1 | TRBV18 | TGTGCCAGCTCACCACAGGGGGCGCAAAGCGGCTACACCTTC | CASSPQGAQSGYTF
- | TRBJ1-3 | - | TRBV2 | TGTGCCAGCAGTGAGGAGGGTCTGAGAAACACCATATATTTT | CASSEEGLRNTIYF